This T cell receptor beta chain is drawn from a study of cytomegalovirus exposure and HLA in healthy donors. Study-wide results and limits: TCR beta chain V- and J-gene trimming was linked, in a later analysis, to a missense variant in DCLRE1C. When a later analysis was performed, an Asian-associated ancestry cluster reportedly had fewer N-insertions than the roughly 670-donor mean.

This clone was counted once. The antigen is not known. CDR3 size: 14 residues. The germline V gene encodes CDR1 MNHEY and CDR2 SMNVEV (reference sequence). Trimming took 3 bases from V and 4 from J; bases not matched to a gene: 5. Primers for the PCR totalled 60 Vbeta and 13 Jbeta. Clones were sequenced by immunoSEQ multiplex PCR, and TCRdb holds only the in-frame ones, with some missing. The sample contains over 150,000 clones, around 82% of which appear only once. The sequence came from a woman in her 30s in good health and CMV-seronegative. The sequencing sample was made of PBMCs. The chain uses TRBV27 and TRBJ2-7; 8 bases align to TRBD1. Written as DNA, the CDR3 is TGTGCCAGCAGTTTCGGACAGGGTGTTTACGAGCAGTACTTC. Translated: CASSFGQGVYEQYF.